This TCR beta chain was observed in a study of CD4 T cells in relation to SARS-CoV-2 and coronaviruses. Sequenced by immunoSEQ multiplex PCR; TCRdb stores in-frame clones only, minus some. The sample has 30,000 to 45,000 clones, 85% to 90% seen once. Germline loops: CDR1 MNHEY, CDR2 SVGAGI. Between the trimmed V and J ends, which lost 8 bases and 0 bases, there was a span of 8 bases. This CDR3 comprises 12 residues. Sequenced material: memory CD4+ T cells from PBMCs. The receptor's source is an adult with COVID-19. This chain joins TRBV6-5 and TRBJ2-7, with unresolved D. The chain's CDR3 is CASGQNSYEQYF. In nucleotides, the CDR3 is TGTGCCAGCGGGCAGAACTCCTACGAGCAGTACTTC.